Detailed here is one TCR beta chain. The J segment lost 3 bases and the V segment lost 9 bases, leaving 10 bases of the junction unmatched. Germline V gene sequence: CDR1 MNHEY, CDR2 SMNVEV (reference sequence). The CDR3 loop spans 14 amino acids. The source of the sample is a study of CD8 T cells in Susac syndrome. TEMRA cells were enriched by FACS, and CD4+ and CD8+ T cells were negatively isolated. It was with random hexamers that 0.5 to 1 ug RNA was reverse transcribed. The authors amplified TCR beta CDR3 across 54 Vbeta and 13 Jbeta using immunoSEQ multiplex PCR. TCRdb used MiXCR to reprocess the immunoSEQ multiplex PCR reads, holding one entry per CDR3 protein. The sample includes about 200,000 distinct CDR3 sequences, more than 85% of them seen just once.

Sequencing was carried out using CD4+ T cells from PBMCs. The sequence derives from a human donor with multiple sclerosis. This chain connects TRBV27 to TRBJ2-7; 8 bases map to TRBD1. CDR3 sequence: CASFGYGQGYEQYF. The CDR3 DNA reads TGTGCCAGTTTTGGTTATGGACAGGGCTACGAGCAGTACTTC.